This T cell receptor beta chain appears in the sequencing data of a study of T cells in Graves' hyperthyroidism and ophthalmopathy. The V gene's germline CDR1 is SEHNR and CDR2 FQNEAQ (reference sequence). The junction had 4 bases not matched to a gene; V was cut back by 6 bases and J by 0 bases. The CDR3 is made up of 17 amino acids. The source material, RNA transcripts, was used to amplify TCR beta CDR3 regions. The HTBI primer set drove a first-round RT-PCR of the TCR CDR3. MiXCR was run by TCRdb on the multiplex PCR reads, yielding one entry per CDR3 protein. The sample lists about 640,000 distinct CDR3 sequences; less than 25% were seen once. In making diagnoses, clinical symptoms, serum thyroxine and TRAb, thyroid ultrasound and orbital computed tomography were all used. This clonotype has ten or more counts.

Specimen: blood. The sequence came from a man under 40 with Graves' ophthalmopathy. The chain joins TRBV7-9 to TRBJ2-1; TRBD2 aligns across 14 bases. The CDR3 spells CASSPGTSGSSYNEQFF. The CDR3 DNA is TGTGCCAGCAGTCCCGGGACTAGCGGGAGCTCCTACAATGAGCAGTTCTTC.